This T cell receptor beta chain was sequenced in a study of vaccination and CD4 T cells after COVID-19. With 4 bases removed from V and 1 base from J, the gap between germline ends came to 19 bases. CDR3 length equals 17 residues. Looked up from germline, CDR1 is MNHEY and CDR2 is SVGAGI. Treatment defined: approximately 9-day PBMC culture with coronavirus spike peptide pools or control peptides (ViraFEST assay). Cultured CD4+ T cell DNA underwent sequencing with the Oncomine TCR Beta short-read assay. MiXCR was run by TCRdb on the PCR reads, yielding one entry per CDR3 protein. The sample lists just under 10,000 distinct CDR3 sequences; approximately 51% were seen once. About this clonotype: No antigen is known for it.

Source material: CD4+ T cells from blood, cultured in vitro. The rearrangement links TRBV6-5 to TRBJ2-5, with a possible D match to TRBD1 (6 bases). The clonotype was recovered from a human donor who had recovered from COVID-19. CDR3 in amino acids: CASSFKKTTGTQETQYF. As DNA, the CDR3 is TGTGCCAGCAGTTTCAAGAAAACCACAGGGACCCAAGAGACCCAGTACTTC.